This TCR beta chain is from a study of blood T cell repertoires in COVID-19. At the level of the study: Whether acute or convalescent, the COVID-19 samples came from the United States, Italy and Spain. T cells, B-cell-depleted T cells, or PBMCs provided the cDNA or gDNA that served as material.

The study recruited people aged roughly 18 to 95 years across approximately 25 US areas. Trimming shortened V by 6 bases and J by 4 bases, and 20 bases separated the two germline ends. The germline CDR1 and CDR2 sequences are LGHDT and YNNKEL (reference sequence). The CDR3 has 16 residues. Sequenced by immunoSEQ multiplex PCR; TCRdb stores in-frame clones only, minus some. The profile shows approximately 140,000 clones, around 80% of them singletons. V usage is TRBV3-1 (or the pseudogene TRBV3-2) and J usage is TRBJ2-3; possible D gene TRBD2, 7 bases. Sequencing was done on a sample of PBMCs or T cells enriched from blood (not recorded which). The clonotype comes from a man aged 40-50 years with acute COVID-19. CDR3 sequence reads: CASSPRRGGGADTQYF. In DNA form, the CDR3 reads TGTGCCAGCAGTCCACGGAGGGGCGGGGGCGCAGATACGCAGTATTTT.